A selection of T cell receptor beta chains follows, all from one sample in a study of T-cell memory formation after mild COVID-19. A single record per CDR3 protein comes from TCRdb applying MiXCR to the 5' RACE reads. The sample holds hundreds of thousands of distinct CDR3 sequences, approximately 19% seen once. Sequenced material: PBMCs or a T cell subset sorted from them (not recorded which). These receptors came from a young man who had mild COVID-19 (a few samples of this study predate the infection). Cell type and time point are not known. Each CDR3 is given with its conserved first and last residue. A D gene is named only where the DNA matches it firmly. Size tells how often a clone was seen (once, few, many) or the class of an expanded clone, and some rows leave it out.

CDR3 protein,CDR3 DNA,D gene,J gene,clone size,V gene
CASSPGGGRSSYNEQFF,TGTGCCAGCAGCCCCGGCGGGGGGAGAAGCTCCTACAATGAGCAGTTCTTC,TRBD2,TRBJ2-1,few,TRBV7-3
CASSQPTRDRQETQYF,TGCGCCAGCAGCCAACCGACTAGAGATCGCCAAGAGACCCAGTACTTC,NA,TRBJ2-5,NA,TRBV4-1
CASSVGVSNTDTQYF,TGTGCCAGCAGCGTAGGAGTCAGCAACACAGATACGCAGTATTTT,NA,TRBJ2-3,NA,TRBV9
CSARTGAPSGDGTEQFF,TGCAGTGCTAGAACTGGGGCACCTAGCGGGGATGGAACGGAGCAGTTCTTC,TRBD2,TRBJ2-1,many,TRBV20-1
CASSFRRGPSQEKLFF,TGTGCCAGCAGCTTCCGCAGGGGCCCCAGCCAGGAAAAACTGTTTTTT,NA,TRBJ1-4,NA,TRBV7-8
CASSYTPGTSYNEQFF,TGTGCCAGCAGTTACACCCCGGGGACCTCCTACAATGAGCAGTTCTTC,NA,TRBJ2-1,NA,TRBV6-5
CASSFRLAGGHSYNEQFF,TGTGCCAGCAGTTTTAGGCTAGCGGGGGGTCACTCCTACAATGAGCAGTTCTTC,TRBD2,TRBJ2-1,many,TRBV12-3/TRBV12-4
CASSEWEGETQYF,TGTGCCAGCAGTGAATGGGAGGGGGAGACCCAGTACTTC,TRBD2,TRBJ2-5,NA,TRBV25-1
CASSYSSRTLSILTLHF,TGTGCCAGCAGTTACTCGAGTCGGACACTCTCTATCCTGACCCTCCACTTT,NA,TRBJ1-6,NA,TRBV6-2/TRBV6-3
CASGLGRDYTF,TGTGCCAGCGGGTTGGGAAGGGACTACACCTTC,NA,TRBJ1-2,few,TRBV6-5
CASSQTGYEQFF,TGTGCCAGCAGCCAGACAGGGTACGAGCAGTTCTTC,TRBD1,TRBJ2-1,few,TRBV7-2
CASSQDGQPQHF,TGTGCCAGCAGCCAAGATGGTCAGCCCCAGCATTTT,NA,TRBJ1-5,few,TRBV4-2
CASTLSRGPGYTF,TGTGCCAGCACCTTATCCCGGGGACCAGGCTACACCTTC,NA,TRBJ1-2,few,TRBV12-3/TRBV12-4
CASSQADREVNTQYF,TGCGCCAGCAGCCAAGCCGACAGGGAGGTTAATACGCAGTATTTT,NA,TRBJ2-3,NA,TRBV4-1
CASIRSSTDTQYF,TGTGCCAGCATACGATCAAGCACAGATACGCAGTATTTT,NA,TRBJ2-3,NA,TRBV12-3/TRBV12-4
CASSDSGGGAWNEQFF,TGTGCCAGCAGTGATTCCGGCGGGGGCGCCTGGAATGAGCAGTTCTTC,NA,TRBJ2-1,NA,TRBV6-4
CSARVAGVTGELFF,TGCAGTGCTCGGGTAGCGGGGGTCACCGGGGAGCTGTTTTTT,TRBD2,TRBJ2-2,NA,TRBV20-1
CASSLQGLGTDTQYF,TGTGCCAGCAGCTTGCAGGGTCTCGGCACAGATACGCAGTATTTT,NA,TRBJ2-3,few,TRBV5-6
CASSPAASYQPQHF,TGTGCCAGCAGCCCCGCGGCCTCTTATCAGCCCCAGCATTTT,NA,TRBJ1-5,NA,TRBV7-2
CASRGDRGTYEQYF,TGTGCCAGCAGGGGAGACAGGGGTACCTACGAGCAGTACTTC,TRBD1,TRBJ2-7,NA,TRBV6-1
CASTWAGKQFF,TGTGCCAGCACGTGGGCGGGAAAGCAGTTCTTC,NA,TRBJ2-1,few,TRBV6-2/TRBV6-3
CASSMARTGNTIYF,TGTGCCAGCAGCATGGCAAGGACCGGAAACACCATATATTTT,NA,TRBJ1-3,few,TRBV7-2